The rows below give T cell receptor beta chains drawn from one sample of a study of molecular identifiers for immune sequencing clone quantification. One entry per CDR3 protein results from TCRdb running MiXCR on the PCR reads. The sample gives around 460,000 distinct CDR3 sequences, 25% of which show up once; roughly 0.77% is in the top ten. The sequenced material came from naive CD8+ T cells from blood, with Jurkat cell RNA spiked in. Receptors were obtained from a human donor in good health. Some libraries in this study had Jurkat cell RNA spiked in. CDR3s include the opening cysteine and the closing phenylalanine or tryptophan. A D gene is named only where the DNA matches it firmly. Size tells how often a clone was seen (once, few, many) or the class of an expanded clone, and some rows leave it out.

j_call v_call clone_size d_call cdr3_nt cdr3_aa
TRBJ1-6 TRBV25-1 . . TGTGCCACACAAATAGGGGTCGGGTCACCCCTCCACTTT CATQIGVGSPLHF
TRBJ2-1 TRBV5-1 . TRBD2 TGCGCCAGCAGCTTGGCTAGCGGGAACTATGAGCAGTTCTTC CASSLASGNYEQFF
TRBJ2-4 TRBV6-5 few . TGTGCCAGCAGCTCGGGACAACCGGCGGACATTCAGTACTTC CASSSGQPADIQYF
TRBJ2-7 TRBV7-9 . TRBD2 TGTGCCAGCAGCTTAGAACTAGCGGGGGTCTACGAGCAGTACTTC CASSLELAGVYEQYF
TRBJ2-3 TRBV24-1 many . TGTGCCACCAGTGAGGCAGATACGCAGTATTTT CATSEADTQYF
TRBJ1-1 TRBV2 few TRBD1 TGTGCCAGCAGTGATGAGACAGGGTCCAGGTTCACTGAAGCTTTCTTT CASSDETGSRFTEAFF
TRBJ2-3 TRBV4-3 few TRBD2 TGCGCCAGCAGCCAAGATAGCGGGATAGCTACGCAGTATTTT CASSQDSGIATQYF
TRBJ2-6 TRBV7-6 . . TGTGCCAGCAGCCTAGGCAGGGGATCTGGGGCCAACGTCCTGACTTTC CASSLGRGSGANVLTF
TRBJ2-2 TRBV9 many . TGTGCCAGCAGGAAGGACACCGGGGAGCTGTTTTTT CASRKDTGELFF
TRBJ2-7 TRBV30 few . TGTGCCTATAAACAGGGACCCTACGAGCAGTACTTC CAYKQGPYEQYF
TRBJ1-2 TRBV4-3 . TRBD1 TGCGCCAGCAGCCAGGGACAGGGATACTCTCATGGCTACACCTTC CASSQGQGYSHGYTF
TRBJ2-7 TRBV29-1 few TRBD2 TGCAGCGCCGACCTTAGCGGGGATACCTACGAGCAGTACTTC CSADLSGDTYEQYF
TRBJ2-3 TRBV4-1 few TRBD2 TGCGCCAGCCGAGGGGCCCCCGGGGGGGCTAGCACAGATACGCAGTATTTT CASRGAPGGASTDTQYF
TRBJ1-5 TRBV6-5 few TRBD1 TGTGCCAGCAGTTCGACAGGGAATAGCAATCAGCCCCAGCATTTT CASSSTGNSNQPQHF
TRBJ1-1 TRBV4-1 many . TGCGCCAGCACGTGGTCGGGTGGGGGGACTGAAGCTTTCTTT CASTWSGGGTEAFF
TRBJ2-3 TRBV7-6 . . TGTGCCAGCAGCTTAGAAGGCGGGATTTTCGGCACAGATACGCAGTATTTT CASSLEGGIFGTDTQYF
TRBJ2-1 TRBV29-1 . . TGCTGCGTTGAAGATCATAGGAGGGACTCCTACAATGAGCAGTTCTTC CCVEDHRRDSYNEQFF
TRBJ2-3 TRBV7-2 many TRBD2 TGTGCCAGCAGCTTACAGCGGGGGGGCCCAGATACGCAGTATTTT CASSLQRGGPDTQYF
TRBJ2-7 TRBV28 few TRBD1 TGTGCCAGTAGGGACAGATACTACGAGCAGTACTTC CASRDRYYEQYF
TRBJ2-7 TRBV7-9 many . TGTGCCAGCAGCTTCGCCGGTAGTACGTTCGAGCAGTACTTC CASSFAGSTFEQYF